The 27 T cell receptor beta chains given below trace back to one sample, sequenced in a study of CD8 T cells in Susac syndrome. The RNA input was 0.5 to 1 ug, and it was reverse transcribed with random hexamers. Each CDR3 protein is one row after TCRdb ran MiXCR on the immunoSEQ multiplex PCR reads. The table records around 270,000 distinct CDR3 sequences, approximately 89% of them present only once. Sequenced: CD8+ T cells from PBMCs. These receptor sequences come from a human donor with multiple sclerosis.

The chain combines TRBV11-3 with TRBJ2-4; a weak D match, TRBD2 (6 bases). Germline V lookup: CDR1 SGHNT, CDR2 YENEEA. V shed 5 bases and J shed 8 bases, with 10 bases lying between them. The CDR3 runs to 12 residues. The CDR3 loop reads CASSATGDIQYF. CDR3 DNA sequence: TGTGCCAGCAGCGCCACGGGGGACATTCAGTACTTC.

This sequence joins TRBV13 and TRBJ1-4, with 8 bases identical to TRBD1. The CDR3 length is 19 residues. J was trimmed by 9 bases and V by 0 bases; bases with no gene match: 18. The germline CDR1 and CDR2 sequences are PRHDT and FYEKMQ (reference sequence). The CDR3 sequence: CASSLGLMATDREGQKLFF. The CDR3 DNA sequence: TGTGCCAGCAGCTTAGGCCTAATGGCCACGGACAGGGAGGGCCAAAAACTGTTTTTT.

The chain has TRBV19 and TRBJ1-5; D unresolved. V gave up 3 bases and J gave up 7 bases, with 13 bases separating them. The CDR3 has 14 residues. Germline V gene data show CDR1 as LNHDA and CDR2 as SQIVND (reference sequence). In DNA form, the CDR3 reads TGTGCCAGTAGTATGTTGATAGGAAACCAGCCCCAGCATTTT. It codes for CASSMLIGNQPQHF.

The rearrangement links TRBV6-1 to TRBJ2-5; perhaps D is TRBD1 or TRBD2 (5 bases each). V shed 5 bases and J shed 1 base, with 8 bases lying between them. CDR1 MNHNS and CDR2 SASEGT come from the germline V gene. This CDR3 comprises 13 residues. Written as DNA, the CDR3 is TGTGCCAGCAGTACCGGGACCCAAGAGACCCAGTACTTC. Amino acids: CASSTGTQETQYF.

The chain links TRBV27 to TRBJ2-1, with 10 bases lining up with TRBD1. The CDR3 runs 15 residues. Germline V CDR1 and CDR2: MNHEY, SMNVEV (reference sequence). V shed 3 bases, J shed 6 bases, and the junction held 5 bases outside the gene matches. The CDR3 protein is CASSFGTGDSNEQFF. CDR3 bases: TGTGCCAGCAGTTTCGGGACAGGGGACTCCAATGAGCAGTTCTTC.

The rearrangement joins TRBV19 to TRBJ1-1, with a weak D call TRBD1 (6 bases). Trimming stripped 9 bases from V and 1 base from J, with 9 bases between. The CDR3 contains 12 residues. Germline-derived CDR1 and CDR2 are LNHDA and SQIVND (reference sequence). As DNA, the CDR3 is TGTGCCAGCCAACAGGGGAACACTGAAGCTTTCTTT. Amino acid sequence: CASQQGNTEAFF.

The V call is TRBV7-9, the J call TRBJ1-2, with D possibly matching TRBD1 (5 bases). CDR3 length: 16 residues. Germline lookup yields CDR1 SEHNR and CDR2 FQNEAQ (reference sequence). Trimming took 2 bases from V and 0 from J, leaving 13 bases between them. CDR3 sequence: CASSLSRGEANYGYTF. CDR3 nucleotide sequence: TGTGCCAGCAGCTTATCTCGGGGGGAAGCTAACTATGGCTACACCTTC.

The CDR3 DNA is TGTGCCAGCAGCCCCTGGACTAGCGGGGATGCCGGGGAGCTGTTTTTT. Translated: CASSPWTSGDAGELFF. The chain has TRBV9 and TRBJ2-2; 12 positions agree with TRBD2. V lost 4 bases, J lost 6 bases, and 7 bases stayed unmatched. The CDR3 has 16 amino acids. Germline CDR1 reads SGDLS; CDR2 reads YYNGEE.

The V and J genes are TRBV28 and TRBJ2-7; maybe TRBD2 (5 bases). The germline V gene encodes CDR1 MDHEN and CDR2 SYDVKM. Between the trimmed V and J ends, which lost 3 bases and 0 bases, there was a span of 15 bases. There are 16 residues in the CDR3. For the CDR3, the DNA is TGTGCCAGCAGTTTTGCCCGCGGGCGGAGCTCCTACGAGCAGTACTTC. Protein: CASSFARGRSSYEQYF.

V usage is TRBV12-3 or TRBV12-4 and J usage is TRBJ2-5; D gene unclear. V shed 4 bases and J shed 7 bases, with 13 bases lying between them. CDR3 length: 13 amino acids. The CDR3 region is CASSSQRSGTQYF. The CDR3 coding sequence is TGTGCCAGCAGTTCGCAGAGGTCAGGGACCCAGTACTTC.

The chain has TRBV10-3 and TRBJ2-1; D not resolved. Trimming removed 3 bases at V and 6 bases at J, with 9 bases between. The CDR3 loop spans 13 amino acids. CDR1 ENHRY and CDR2 SYGVKD come from the germline V gene. As DNA, the CDR3 is TGTGCCATCAGTGACCCAGCCCCCAATGAGCAGTTCTTC. Its protein is CAISDPAPNEQFF.

Points on this clonotype: The junction does not match germline at one end; this may be a read error. The genes are TRBV2 and TRBJ2-5; TRBD1 is a possible D gene (6 bases). The CDR3 extends over 14 amino acids. Per germline, CDR1 SNHLY and CDR2 FYNNEI. The CDR3 here is CASREGQIQETQYF. For the CDR3, the DNA is TGTGCCAGCAGGGAAGGACAGATCCAAGAGACCCAGTACTTC.

The gene calls are TRBV27 and TRBJ2-1; no clear D gene. Trimming shortened V by 8 bases and J by 1 base, and 15 bases separated the two germline ends. This CDR3 has 15 residues. CDR1 and CDR2 from the germline V gene are MNHEY and SMNVEV (reference sequence). The DNA for the CDR3 is TGTGCCAGCGGAAGTACACTTGGATCCTACAATGAGCAGTTCTTC. This codes for CASGSTLGSYNEQFF.

The chain carries TRBV28 and TRBJ2-7, with TRBD1 as a possible D gene (5 bases). V was trimmed by 5 bases and J by 0 bases, leaving 11 bases between them. This CDR3 is 14 amino acids long. Germline CDR1 reads MDHEN; CDR2 reads SYDVKM. CDR3 nucleotide sequence: TGTGCCAGCAGTCGTCATCAGGGCTCCTACGAGCAGTACTTC. Protein: CASSRHQGSYEQYF.

This clonotype was seen a single time. This rearrangement joins TRBV6-2 or TRBV6-3 to TRBJ2-7; TRBD2 agrees at 7 bases. The CDR3 runs to 13 residues. The junction had 3 bases not matched to a gene; V was cut back by 7 bases and J by 0 bases. The germline V gene encodes CDR1 MNHEY and CDR2 SVGEGT. CDR3 sequence reads: CASKGGSSYEQYF. The CDR3 DNA is TGTGCCAGCAAAGGCGGGAGCTCCTACGAGCAGTACTTC.

The gene calls are TRBV7-9 and TRBJ2-5; no reliable D call. CDR1 is SEHNR and CDR2 is FQNEAQ in the germline V gene (reference sequence). This CDR3 has 12 residues. V dropped 5 bases and J dropped 5 bases, with 9 bases sitting between them. This CDR3 reads CASSRYGETQYF. The CDR3 region has the DNA TGTGCCAGCAGCCGGTACGGGGAGACCCAGTACTTC.

The sample holds one count of this clonotype. The chain is built from TRBV11-2 and TRBJ2-1; weak D call: TRBD2 (6 bases). Trimming took off 4 bases at V and 4 bases at J, with 14 bases between the two ends. The CDR3 length is 15 residues. Germline assignment: CDR1 SGHAT and CDR2 FQNNGV. CDR3 DNA sequence: TGTGCCAGCAGCTCCCCCTGGACTATATACAATGAGCAGTTCTTC. This codes for CASSSPWTIYNEQFF.

This chain connects TRBV7-2 to TRBJ2-2, with 10 positions matching TRBD1. This CDR3 is built from 17 residues. Per the germline V gene, CDR1 is SGHTA and CDR2 is FQGNSA. J gave up 6 bases and V 5 bases, and 12 bases lay outside the gene matches. CDR3 amino acids: CASSDRDRGRGAGELFF. The CDR3 DNA reads TGTGCCAGCAGCGACCGGGACAGGGGTCGTGGGGCCGGGGAGCTGTTTTTT.

The count of this clonotype is one. This chain links TRBV30 with TRBJ2-3; D possibly corresponds to TRBD1 (6 bases). CDR3 length: 11 amino acids. The V and J ends lost 5 bases and 5 bases respectively, with 8 bases between them. Germline CDR1 GTSNPN, CDR2 SVGIG (reference sequence). DNA for the CDR3: TGTGCCTGGGTCAGGGGAGATACGCAGTATTTT. The encoded protein is CAWVRGDTQYF.

V gene TRBV5-6 combines with J gene TRBJ2-1, with D possibly matching TRBD2 (5 bases). This CDR3 spans 15 amino acids. The germline gives CDR1 SGHDT, CDR2 YYEEEE. V was shortened by 3 bases and J by 8 bases, with 18 bases between the two germline ends. In DNA form, the CDR3 reads TGTGCCAGCAGCTCCGATGCCGTACTAGGTTATGAGCAGTTCTTC. It is translated as CASSSDAVLGYEQFF.

This clonotype appeared a single time. CDR3: CASSQALEGQPQHF. For the CDR3, the DNA is TGTGCCAGCAGCCAGGCCCTGGAGGGTCAGCCCCAGCATTTT. The V and J genes are TRBV7-8 and TRBJ1-5; no clear D gene. Germline lookup yields CDR1 SGHVS and CDR2 FQNEAQ. The V gene lost 5 bases and the J gene lost 6 bases, with 14 bases spanning the gap. There are 14 residues in the CDR3. The complete variable domain, with remaining parts taken from reference TRBV7-8 and TRBJ1-5, reads GAGVSQSPRYKVAKRGQDVALRCDPISGHVSLFWYQQALGQGPEFLTYFQNEAQLDKSGLPSDRFFAERPEGSVSTLKIQRTQQEDSAVYLCASSQALEGQPQHFGDGTRLSIL.

This chain connects TRBV18 to TRBJ2-6; the D gene is possibly TRBD1 (6 bases). In germline, CDR1 is KGHSH, CDR2 LQKENI. With 5 bases removed from V and 1 base from J, the gap between germline ends came to 18 bases. The CDR3 consists of 18 residues. The CDR3 DNA reads TGTGCCAGCTCATTTCGACAGGTTGGAAGATCTGGGGCCAACGTCCTGACTTTC. Translation: CASSFRQVGRSGANVLTF. Full variable domain (remainder filled in from reference TRBV18 and TRBJ2-6): NAGVMQNPRHLVRRRGQEARLRCSPMKGHSHVYWYRQLPEEGLKFMVYLQKENIIDESGMPKERFSAEFPKEGPSILRIQQVVRGDSAAYFCASSFRQVGRSGANVLTFGAGSRLTVL.

The genes are TRBV15 and TRBJ1-1; D ambiguous. V gave up 0 bases and J gave up 6 bases, with 8 bases separating them. CDR1 is LNHNV, CDR2 YYDKDF, per germline (reference sequence). The CDR3 covers 13 residues. For the CDR3, the DNA is TGTGCCACCAGCAGAGATCTGGGGTCTGAAGCTTTCTTT. This sequence encodes CATSRDLGSEAFF.

The chain joins TRBV2 to TRBJ2-2, with 10 bases that match TRBD1. V lost 6 bases and J lost 6; bases outside the gene matches: 7. The CDR3 is 15 residues long. Per the germline V gene, CDR1 is SNHLY and CDR2 is FYNNEI. In DNA form, the CDR3 reads TGTGCCAGCAGCCCGGGACAGGGGTTCCCCGGGGAGCTGTTTTTT. It codes for CASSPGQGFPGELFF.

This clonotype has just a few counts. The chain combines TRBV6-2 or TRBV6-3 with TRBJ1-1; D unclear. Trimming stripped 0 bases from V and 1 base from J, with 3 bases between. CDR1 is MNHEY, CDR2 SVGEGT, per germline. The CDR3 spans 13 residues. CDR3 protein: CASSYSQNTEAFF. CDR3 bases: TGTGCCAGCAGTTACTCGCAGAACACTGAAGCTTTCTTT.

The chain employs TRBV6-5 and TRBJ1-2, with TRBD1 matching 12 bases. This CDR3 contains 16 residues. Germline V CDR1 and CDR2: MNHEY, SVGAGI. The J segment lost 5 bases and the V segment lost 4 bases, leaving 8 bases of the junction unmatched. CDR3 nucleotide sequence: TGTGCCAGCAGTTCCGGGACAGGGGGCTACCTATATGGCTACACCTTC. Its protein product is CASSSGTGGYLYGYTF.

The chain couples TRBV19 to TRBJ2-1; D may correspond to TRBD1 or TRBD2 (6 bases each). V was cut by 6 bases and J by 0 bases, with 18 bases left in between. This CDR3 spans 17 amino acids. Germline lookup yields CDR1 LNHDA and CDR2 SQIVND (reference sequence). DNA for the CDR3: TGTGCCAGTAGGCCCGATATGGGGGGCAGCTCCTACAATGAGCAGTTCTTC. Protein product: CASRPDMGGSSYNEQFF.